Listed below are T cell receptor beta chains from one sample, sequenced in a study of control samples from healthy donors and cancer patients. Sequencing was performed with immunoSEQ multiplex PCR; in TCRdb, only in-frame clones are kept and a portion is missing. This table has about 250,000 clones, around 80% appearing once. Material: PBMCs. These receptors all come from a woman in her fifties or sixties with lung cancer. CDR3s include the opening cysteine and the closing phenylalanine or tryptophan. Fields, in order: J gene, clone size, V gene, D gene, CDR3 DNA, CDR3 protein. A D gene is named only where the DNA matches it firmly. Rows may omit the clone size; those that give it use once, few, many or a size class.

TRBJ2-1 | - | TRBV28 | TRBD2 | TGTGCCAGCAGCCCCTTCACGATAGCGGGGGCCCCTAGCTCCTACAATGAGCAGTTCTTC | CASSPFTIAGAPSSYNEQFF
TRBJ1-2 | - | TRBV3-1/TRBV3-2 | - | TGTGCCAGCAGCCCCAGGGGACAAACCGGCTACACCTTC | CASSPRGQTGYTF
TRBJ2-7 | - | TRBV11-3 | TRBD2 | TGTGCCAGCAGCTTATTTTCGACTAGCGGTTACGAGCAGTACTTC | CASSLFSTSGYEQYF
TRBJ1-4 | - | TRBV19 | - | TGTGCCAGTAGTATAGATTTGGATGAAAAACTGTTTTTT | CASSIDLDEKLFF
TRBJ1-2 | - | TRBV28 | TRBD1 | TGTGCCAGCAGTGCCGGGACAGGGGGCCTAAACTATGGCTACACCTTC | CASSAGTGGLNYGYTF
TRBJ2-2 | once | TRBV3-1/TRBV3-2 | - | TGTGCCAGCAGCCAAGGGACCGGGGAGCTGTTTTTT | CASSQGTGELFF
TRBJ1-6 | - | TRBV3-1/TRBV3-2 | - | TGTGCCAGCGGGCAGGGCTTTATCGGGAATTCACCCCTCCACTTT | CASGQGFIGNSPLHF
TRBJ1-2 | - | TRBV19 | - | TGTGCCAGTACCCTCGGAAGCTATGGCTACACCTTC | CASTLGSYGYTF
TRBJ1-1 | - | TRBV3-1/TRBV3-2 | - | TGTGCCAGCAGCCAAGATTTGCGGGGTACAGCTTTCTTT | CASSQDLRGTAFF
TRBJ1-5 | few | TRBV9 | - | TGTGCCAGCAGCGACGGCTCAGATCAGCCCCAGCATTTT | CASSDGSDQPQHF